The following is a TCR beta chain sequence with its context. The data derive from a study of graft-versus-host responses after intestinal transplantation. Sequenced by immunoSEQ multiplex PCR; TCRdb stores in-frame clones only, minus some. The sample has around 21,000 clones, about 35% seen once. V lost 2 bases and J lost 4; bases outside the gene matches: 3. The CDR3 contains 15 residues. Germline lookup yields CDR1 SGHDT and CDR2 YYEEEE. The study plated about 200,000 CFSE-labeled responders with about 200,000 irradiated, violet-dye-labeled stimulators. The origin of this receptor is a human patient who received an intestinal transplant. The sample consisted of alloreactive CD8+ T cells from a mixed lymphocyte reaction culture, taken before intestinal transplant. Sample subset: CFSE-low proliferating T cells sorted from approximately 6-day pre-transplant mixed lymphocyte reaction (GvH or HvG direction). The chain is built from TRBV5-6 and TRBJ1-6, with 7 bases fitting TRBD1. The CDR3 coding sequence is TGTGCCAGCAGCTTCCGGGACAGTTATAATTCACCCCTCCACTTT. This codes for CASSFRDSYNSPLHF.